This T cell receptor (beta chain) was observed in a study of blood T cell repertoires in COVID-19 (dated by TCRdb to 2018 to 2020). Some background on the complete study: The collaborator samples originated in the United States, Italy and Spain and spanned the acute and convalescent phases of COVID-19. The prospective study material was composed of cDNA or gDNA derived from T cells, B-cell-depleted T cells, or PBMCs. Subjects who had been exposed to COVID-19, were actively infected with it, or had recovered from it provided the deeply sampled blood TCRbeta repertoires that made up the dataset. A freely available public database, intended as a resource for researchers studying the immune response to SARS-CoV-2, is where the repertoires were released. The samples were drawn from two sources: the first 160 participants of the ongoing ImmuneRACE study, and 1,200 or so subjects contributed by 6 global collaborators. Nearly every sample came with metadata listing a de-identified subject ID, COVID-19 status, age in years and sex. Where available, HLA class I and class II types were obtained from metadata supplied by the sample provider rather than from assay-based typing. The paper's findings and limits, for the study overall: The amount of clinical and demographic metadata varied by source and participant and was provided uncurated.

Turning to this clone: The antigen it recognizes is unknown. The input lacks base qualities; no much larger clone sits a single base away.

In the prospective study, participants were about 18 to 90 years old, resided in around 25 geographic areas of the United States, and were enrolled through a virtual design. In the prospective study, cohorts were assigned on the basis of participant-reported clinical history obtained from a screening survey and a study questionnaire. A participant counted as exposed if, within 2 weeks of entering the study, that participant had been in contact with someone who had a PCR-confirmed or clinician-diagnosed COVID-19 case. In the prospective study, whole blood, serum and a nasopharyngeal or oropharyngeal swab were collected from each participant by mobile phlebotomists. Additional blood draws and questionnaires over an approximately 2-month period could optionally be provided by prospective study participants. Before DNA extraction, prospective study blood samples were shipped either frozen or at room temperature.

TCRbeta CDR3 regions were amplified from genomic DNA by means of the immunoSEQ Assay, a bias-controlled multiplex PCR. As for how the authors treated the data: Nucleated cell counts per sample were estimated from amplification of reference gene primers within the assay. Sequence reads were collapsed and filtered to measure the absolute abundance of every unique TCRbeta CDR3 rearrangement. For each sample, productive Simpson clonality was calculated as the square root of Simpson's diversity index across productive rearrangements. Held by TCRdb, this immuneACCESS table contains in-frame sequences only and omits some clones. Under half of the omission traces to an unresolved V gene where checked; the cause of the rest is unknown. For V, J and clone size, that table is used; D and trimming come from the DNA. The sample data list some 270,000 clones, and approximately 84% of these were observed just once. The ten most abundant clones make up about 6.9% of the sample.

The cysteine opens and the phenylalanine closes a CDR3 of 16 amino acids. The CDR3 DNA has 48 bases and is translated from base 1. The V and J ends are trimmed by 0 bases and 0 bases, leaving 12 bases between them. As encoded in the germline V gene, CDR1 is SGHAT while CDR2 is FQNNGV. The chain is assembled from TRBV11-2 and TRBJ2-7; a tentative D match to TRBD1 spans 6 bases. The sequence came from a woman aged 45-65 years who had been exposed to COVID-19. Input material: PBMCs or T cells enriched from blood (not recorded which). The bases are TGTGCCAGCAGCTTAGAAACAGGGCGGCACTCCTACGAGCAGTACTTC. It codes for CASSLETGRHSYEQYF.